This TCR beta chain was documented in a study of PD-1 blockade in classical Hodgkin lymphoma. In the study overall: Intravenous nivolumab at 3 mg/kg was given to patients every 2 weeks.

As for this clone: No antigen is known for it.

Generated by immunoSEQ multiplex PCR, the TCRdb table keeps only in-frame clones and is missing some. The table shows more than 50,000 clones, with around nine tenths occurring only once. Trimming cost V 2 bases and J 7 bases, with 17 bases left between them. This CDR3 has 16 residues. Per the germline V gene, CDR1 is SEHNR and CDR2 is FQNEAQ (reference sequence). Study-level results: Diversity in CD4+ TCRs, unlike that measured in CD8+ TCRs, had risen significantly by C4D1. Baseline TCR diversity was reportedly lower in newly diagnosed patients than healthy donors.

Every one of the patients relapsed after autologous stem cell transplantation (brentuximab vedotin exposure was variable). The V gene is TRBV7-9, the J gene TRBJ1-4; possibly TRBD1 for D (6 bases). Sequencing used peripheral blood mononuclear cells (PBMCs), obtained at baseline. This clonotype originated in a human donor with classical Hodgkin lymphoma. The CDR3 nucleotides are TGTGCCAGCAGCTTAAATCCGCCAGGGGCGGTTGAAAAACTGTTTTTT. It codes for CASSLNPPGAVEKLFF. Variable domain in full (rest from reference TRBV7-9 and TRBJ1-4): DTGVSQNPRHKITKRGQNVTFRCDPISEHNRLYWYRQTLGQGPEFLTYFQNEAQLEKSRLLSDRFSAERPKGSFSTLEIQRTEQGDSAMYLCASSLNPPGAVEKLFFGSGTQLSVL.